This T cell receptor (beta chain) was profiled in a study of shared clonotypes between healthy human individuals. V was trimmed by 0 bases and J by 6 bases, leaving 5 bases between them. Germline V gene lookup returns CDR1 MGHRA and CDR2 YSYEKL. The CDR3 has 12 amino acids. As regards this clone: Its specificity is unknown.

The table came from immunoSEQ multiplex PCR; TCRdb's copy has only in-frame clones and leaves some out. The sample yields 2.3 million or so clones, about 92% seen once. Study-level findings and limits: Since donors were few, the genetic and exposure-history diversity represented was limited. Depth was large, yet rarefaction showed that sorted-subset sequencing was incomplete.

V is TRBV4-1 and J is TRBJ2-5; D is undetermined. The sequenced material came from naive CD4+ T cells from PBMCs. Subset: CD45RA+ positively selected. The origin of this receptor is a young man in good health. Some clones in this sample may be carry-over from other donors' samples. CDR3 nucleotides: TGCGCCAGCAGCCAAGATCTGCAGACCCAGTACTTC. This gives the protein CASSQDLQTQYF.